This T cell receptor (beta chain) was captured by sequencing in a study of blood T cells in healthy people across ages. Then a second PCR, running roughly 7 to 11 cycles, was carried out with a sample-barcoded 5' primer and a J-beta primer mix. A single record per CDR3 protein comes from TCRdb applying MiXCR to the 5' RACE reads. The sample lists some 1.5 million distinct CDR3 sequences; over 25% were seen once. The V end lost 5 bases, the J end lost 3 bases, and 13 bases lay between the germline ends. The germline V gene has CDR1 MNHEY and CDR2 SVGAGI. This CDR3 is built from 14 residues. Specimen: blood. This chain links TRBV6-5 with TRBJ1-1, with a tentative D call TRBD1 (5 bases). This receptor was taken from a woman aged 25 to 39 in good health. The CDR3 DNA is TGTGCCAGCAGTATCGACAGAGCAGACACTGAAGCTTTCTTT. It translates to CASSIDRADTEAFF.